This is a list of T cell receptor beta chains from one sample in a study of cytomegalovirus exposure and HLA in healthy donors. Sequencing was performed with immunoSEQ multiplex PCR; in TCRdb, only in-frame clones are kept and a portion is missing. This table has approximately 200,000 clones, 84% appearing once. Sequenced sample: PBMCs. These receptor sequences come from a boy under 18 in good health and CMV-seronegative. The CDR3 runs from the conserved cysteine through the conserved F or W. A D gene is named only where the DNA matches it firmly. Where a row states a size, it is once, few, many or the class of an expanded clone; other rows omit it.

clone_size: -
j_call: TRBJ1-1
d_call: -
v_call: TRBV10-3
cdr3_aa: CAISGALGTEAFF
cdr3_nt: TGTGCCATCAGTGGGGCCCTGGGCACTGAAGCTTTCTTT

clone_size: -
j_call: TRBJ2-7
d_call: TRBD1
v_call: TRBV6-5
cdr3_aa: CASSYSTGLSYEQYF
cdr3_nt: TGTGCCAGCAGTTACTCGACAGGGCTGAGCTACGAGCAGTACTTC

clone_size: few
j_call: TRBJ1-4
d_call: -
v_call: TRBV25-1
cdr3_aa: CASSVSDEKLFF
cdr3_nt: TGTGCCAGCAGTGTTAGCGATGAAAAACTGTTTTTT

clone_size: -
j_call: TRBJ1-1
d_call: -
v_call: TRBV7-9
cdr3_aa: CASSPWGDSEAFF
cdr3_nt: TGTGCCAGCAGTCCATGGGGGGATTCTGAAGCTTTCTTT

clone_size: -
j_call: TRBJ1-1
d_call: -
v_call: TRBV29-1
cdr3_aa: CSVVLRERDTEAFF
cdr3_nt: TGCAGCGTTGTTTTGAGGGAAAGGGACACTGAAGCTTTCTTT

clone_size: -
j_call: TRBJ2-4
d_call: TRBD1
v_call: TRBV19
cdr3_aa: CASKSLRDRGHYAKNIQYF
cdr3_nt: TGTGCCAGTAAAAGTCTCCGGGACAGGGGGCACTACGCCAAAAACATTCAGTACTTC

clone_size: -
j_call: TRBJ2-7
d_call: -
v_call: TRBV11-2
cdr3_aa: CASSVQYYEQYF
cdr3_nt: TGTGCCAGCAGTGTACAGTATTACGAGCAGTACTTC

clone_size: -
j_call: TRBJ1-1
d_call: TRBD1
v_call: TRBV7-6
cdr3_aa: CASSSGGTEAFF
cdr3_nt: TGTGCCAGCAGCTCAGGGGGCACTGAAGCTTTCTTT

clone_size: -
j_call: TRBJ2-7
d_call: -
v_call: TRBV11-2
cdr3_aa: CASSLVQGLYEQYF
cdr3_nt: TGTGCCAGCAGCTTAGTACAGGGATTATACGAGCAGTACTTC

clone_size: -
j_call: TRBJ1-2
d_call: -
v_call: TRBV9
cdr3_aa: CASSPSGARGYTF
cdr3_nt: TGTGCCAGCAGCCCGAGTGGGGCTAGAGGCTACACCTTC

clone_size: -
j_call: TRBJ1-2
d_call: -
v_call: TRBV7-3
cdr3_aa: CASSLSGDYHGYTF
cdr3_nt: TGTGCCAGCAGCTTAAGCGGGGATTACCATGGCTACACCTTC

clone_size: -
j_call: TRBJ2-3
d_call: -
v_call: TRBV28
cdr3_aa: CASSPAGRLTDTQYF
cdr3_nt: TGTGCCAGCAGTCCAGCGGGCCGACTCACAGATACGCAGTATTTT

clone_size: -
j_call: TRBJ1-1
d_call: -
v_call: TRBV9
cdr3_aa: CASSVSGTANTEAFF
cdr3_nt: TGTGCCAGCAGCGTAAGCGGGACCGCGAACACTGAAGCTTTCTTT

clone_size: once
j_call: TRBJ2-2
d_call: TRBD2
v_call: TRBV6-5
cdr3_aa: CASSLAGANTGELFF
cdr3_nt: TGTGCCAGCAGTCTAGCGGGGGCGAACACCGGGGAGCTGTTTTTT

clone_size: -
j_call: TRBJ2-7
d_call: TRBD2
v_call: TRBV13
cdr3_aa: CASSLSPSGRAYEQYF
cdr3_nt: TGTGCCAGCAGCTTATCCCCTAGCGGACGCGCCTACGAGCAGTACTTC

clone_size: -
j_call: TRBJ1-2
d_call: TRBD1
v_call: TRBV9
cdr3_aa: CASSGTGTGGGYGYTF
cdr3_nt: TGTGCCAGCAGCGGTACAGGGACAGGGGGCGGCTATGGCTACACCTTC

clone_size: few
j_call: TRBJ2-1
d_call: TRBD2
v_call: TRBV5-1
cdr3_aa: CASSFPAGGNEQFF
cdr3_nt: TGCGCCAGCAGCTTTCCAGCGGGGGGCAATGAGCAGTTCTTC

clone_size: -
j_call: TRBJ1-5
d_call: -
v_call: TRBV7-6
cdr3_aa: CASSAGPGNGQPQHF
cdr3_nt: TGTGCCAGCAGCGCCGGGCCAGGGAATGGACAGCCCCAGCATTTT

clone_size: -
j_call: TRBJ1-1
d_call: -
v_call: TRBV19
cdr3_aa: CASIGGDTEAFF
cdr3_nt: TGTGCCAGTATAGGGGGGGACACTGAAGCTTTCTTT

clone_size: -
j_call: TRBJ2-3
d_call: -
v_call: TRBV9
cdr3_aa: CASSVQVGGPPDTQYF
cdr3_nt: TGTGCCAGCAGCGTACAAGTGGGAGGCCCGCCAGATACGCAGTATTTT

clone_size: -
j_call: TRBJ1-3
d_call: TRBD1
v_call: TRBV30
cdr3_aa: CAWQGAWGNTIYF
cdr3_nt: TGTGCCTGGCAGGGGGCATGGGGAAACACCATATATTTT

clone_size: -
j_call: TRBJ1-2
d_call: TRBD1
v_call: TRBV30
cdr3_aa: CAWSLQGDYGYTF
cdr3_nt: TGTGCCTGGAGTCTACAGGGGGACTATGGCTACACCTTC

clone_size: -
j_call: TRBJ1-1
d_call: -
v_call: TRBV27
cdr3_aa: CASSFLAGSTEAFF
cdr3_nt: TGTGCCAGCAGTTTCTTGGCAGGGTCGACTGAAGCTTTCTTT

clone_size: -
j_call: TRBJ1-2
d_call: TRBD1
v_call: TRBV6-5
cdr3_aa: CASSRPLDRGGGYTF
cdr3_nt: TGTGCCAGCAGTCGCCCTCTGGACAGGGGAGGCGGCTACACCTTC

clone_size: -
j_call: TRBJ1-6
d_call: TRBD1
v_call: TRBV30
cdr3_aa: CAWSPRTGFGSPLHF
cdr3_nt: TGTGCCTGGAGTCCTAGGACAGGGTTTGGTTCACCCCTCCACTTT

clone_size: -
j_call: TRBJ2-7
d_call: TRBD1
v_call: TRBV5-1
cdr3_aa: CASSLDGTGAYEQYF
cdr3_nt: TGCGCCAGCAGCTTGGATGGGACAGGGGCCTACGAGCAGTACTTC

clone_size: -
j_call: TRBJ2-7
d_call: TRBD2
v_call: TRBV7-2
cdr3_aa: CASSLVPSGDYEQYF
cdr3_nt: TGTGCCAGCAGCTTAGTTCCTAGCGGAGACTACGAGCAGTACTTC

clone_size: few
j_call: TRBJ1-2
d_call: -
v_call: TRBV18
cdr3_aa: CASSPSGSYGYTF
cdr3_nt: TGTGCCAGCTCACCATCCGGGAGCTATGGCTACACCTTC

clone_size: few
j_call: TRBJ2-7
d_call: TRBD1
v_call: TRBV5-4
cdr3_aa: CASTGQGTYEQYF
cdr3_nt: TGTGCCAGCACCGGACAGGGGACCTACGAGCAGTACTTC

clone_size: few
j_call: TRBJ2-3
d_call: -
v_call: TRBV5-1
cdr3_aa: CASSSQAGFTDTQYF
cdr3_nt: TGCGCCAGCAGTTCACAGGCAGGTTTCACAGATACGCAGTATTTT

clone_size: few
j_call: TRBJ1-2
d_call: -
v_call: TRBV19
cdr3_aa: CASSRGRFGGNYGYTF
cdr3_nt: TGTGCCAGTAGTAGGGGGCGGTTTGGGGGAAACTATGGCTACACCTTC

clone_size: -
j_call: TRBJ1-5
d_call: TRBD1
v_call: TRBV7-8
cdr3_aa: CASSPTTGINQPQHF
cdr3_nt: TGTGCCAGCAGCCCAACGACAGGGATCAATCAGCCCCAGCATTTT

clone_size: -
j_call: TRBJ2-7
d_call: -
v_call: TRBV11-3
cdr3_aa: CASSLDWRSSYEQYF
cdr3_nt: TGTGCCAGCAGCTTGGACTGGAGAAGCTCCTACGAGCAGTACTTC

clone_size: -
j_call: TRBJ1-1
d_call: -
v_call: TRBV7-9
cdr3_aa: CASSDPGGGTNTEAFF
cdr3_nt: TGTGCCAGCAGCGATCCTGGGGGAGGTACGAACACTGAAGCTTTCTTT

clone_size: -
j_call: TRBJ2-5
d_call: TRBD2
v_call: TRBV11-3
cdr3_aa: CASSYRLAGGKETQYF
cdr3_nt: TGTGCCAGCAGCTACCGACTAGCGGGGGGGAAAGAGACCCAGTACTTC

clone_size: -
j_call: TRBJ1-1
d_call: -
v_call: TRBV6-5
cdr3_aa: CASSAGGWTEAFF
cdr3_nt: TGTGCCAGCAGTGCGGGGGGGTGGACTGAAGCTTTCTTT

clone_size: -
j_call: TRBJ2-7
d_call: -
v_call: TRBV27
cdr3_aa: CASSSLSYEQYF
cdr3_nt: TGTGCCAGCAGTTCCCTCTCCTACGAGCAGTACTTC

clone_size: -
j_call: TRBJ2-7
d_call: TRBD2
v_call: TRBV5-4
cdr3_aa: CASTPGTSGHGIYEQYF
cdr3_nt: TGTGCCAGCACCCCCGGGACTAGCGGGCATGGCATCTACGAGCAGTACTTC

clone_size: -
j_call: TRBJ1-1
d_call: -
v_call: TRBV5-4
cdr3_aa: CASSDRENTEAFF
cdr3_nt: TGTGCCAGCAGCGACCGGGAGAACACTGAAGCTTTCTTT

clone_size: -
j_call: TRBJ2-1
d_call: TRBD2
v_call: TRBV2
cdr3_aa: CASSEESRAGGVGSYNEQFF
cdr3_nt: TGTGCCAGCAGTGAAGAGAGCCGAGCGGGAGGGGTGGGGTCCTACAATGAGCAGTTCTTC

clone_size: -
j_call: TRBJ2-5
d_call: -
v_call: TRBV29-1
cdr3_aa: CSVERTQYF
cdr3_nt: TGCAGCGTGGAGAGGACCCAGTACTTC

clone_size: -
j_call: TRBJ2-7
d_call: TRBD1
v_call: TRBV5-1
cdr3_aa: CASSPRGSRRDDEQYF
cdr3_nt: TGCGCCAGCAGCCCCAGGGGGTCACGTAGGGATGACGAGCAGTACTTC

clone_size: -
j_call: TRBJ1-1
d_call: -
v_call: TRBV5-5
cdr3_aa: CASSLRGTTEAFF
cdr3_nt: TGTGCCAGCAGCTTGCGGGGGACCACTGAAGCTTTCTTT

clone_size: -
j_call: TRBJ2-5
d_call: -
v_call: TRBV4-3
cdr3_aa: CASSHALGSAETQYF
cdr3_nt: TGCGCCAGCAGCCATGCACTAGGGTCGGCAGAGACCCAGTACTTC

clone_size: -
j_call: TRBJ2-1
d_call: TRBD2
v_call: TRBV27
cdr3_aa: CASSLAGEANEQFF
cdr3_nt: TGTGCCAGCTCCCTAGCGGGAGAGGCCAATGAGCAGTTCTTC

clone_size: -
j_call: TRBJ2-1
d_call: TRBD1
v_call: TRBV15
cdr3_aa: CATSPRNGQGARNEQFF
cdr3_nt: TGTGCCACCAGCCCTCGAAATGGACAGGGGGCACGCAATGAGCAGTTCTTC

clone_size: -
j_call: TRBJ1-3
d_call: -
v_call: TRBV7-8
cdr3_aa: CASGSGGSGNTIYF
cdr3_nt: TGTGCCAGCGGATCCGGGGGCTCTGGAAACACCATATATTTT

clone_size: -
j_call: TRBJ2-3
d_call: -
v_call: TRBV6-5
cdr3_aa: CASRSYTDTQYF
cdr3_nt: TGTGCCAGCAGATCCTATACAGATACGCAGTATTTT

clone_size: -
j_call: TRBJ2-3
d_call: TRBD2
v_call: TRBV7-9
cdr3_aa: CASSERGTRVTDTQYF
cdr3_nt: TGTGCCAGCAGCGAACGTGGGACTAGAGTCACAGATACGCAGTATTTT